Described below is a single TCR beta chain sequence and its context. After removal of 5 bases from V and 8 bases from J, the junction contained 10 bases not matched to a gene. Per germline, CDR1 MRHNA and CDR2 SNTAGT. This CDR3 contains 16 residues. Sequencing used immunoSEQ multiplex PCR; TCRdb keeps in-frame clones, though not all of them. The sample yields 60,000 or so clones, 90% seen once. This entry belongs to a study of T cell changes during pregnancy in multiple sclerosis. The sample was peripheral blood, taken in the second trimester of pregnancy. This clonotype originated in a female donor in good health, enrolled as a control in a pregnancy study. The chain uses TRBV6-4 and TRBJ2-1, with TRBD1 matching over 12 bases. CDR3 in DNA: TGTGCCAGCAGTAAATACGGGACAGGGGGCTTGGATGAGCAGTTCTTC. This translates into CASSKYGTGGLDEQFF.